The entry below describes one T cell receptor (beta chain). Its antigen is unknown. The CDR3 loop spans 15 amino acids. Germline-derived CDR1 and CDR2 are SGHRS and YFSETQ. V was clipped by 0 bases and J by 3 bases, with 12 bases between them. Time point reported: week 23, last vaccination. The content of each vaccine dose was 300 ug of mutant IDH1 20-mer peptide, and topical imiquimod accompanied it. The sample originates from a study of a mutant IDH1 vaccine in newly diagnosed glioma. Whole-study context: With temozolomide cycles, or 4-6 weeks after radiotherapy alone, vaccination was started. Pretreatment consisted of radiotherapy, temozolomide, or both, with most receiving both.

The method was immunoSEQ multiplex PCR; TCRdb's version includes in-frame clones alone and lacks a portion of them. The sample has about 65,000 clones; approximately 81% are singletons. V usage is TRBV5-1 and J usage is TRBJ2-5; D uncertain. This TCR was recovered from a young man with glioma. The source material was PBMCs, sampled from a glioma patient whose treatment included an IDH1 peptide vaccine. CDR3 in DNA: TGCGCCAGCAGCTTGGCTCCGAACAGTGAAGAGACCCAGTACTTC. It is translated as CASSLAPNSEETQYF.